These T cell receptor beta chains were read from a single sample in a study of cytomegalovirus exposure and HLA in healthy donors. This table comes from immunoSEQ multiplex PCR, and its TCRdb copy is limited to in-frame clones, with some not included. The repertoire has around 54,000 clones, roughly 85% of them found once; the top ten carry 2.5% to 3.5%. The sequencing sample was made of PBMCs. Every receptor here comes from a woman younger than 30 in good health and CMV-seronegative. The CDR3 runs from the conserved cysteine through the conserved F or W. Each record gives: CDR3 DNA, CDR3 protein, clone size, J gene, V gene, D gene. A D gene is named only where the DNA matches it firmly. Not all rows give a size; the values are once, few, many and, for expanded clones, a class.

CDR3nt: TGTGCCAGCAGCTCCGGACTTATGACAAGTACGCAGTATTTT
CDR3aa: CASSSGLMTSTQYF
abundance: -
j_gene: TRBJ2-3
v_gene: TRBV7-2
d_gene: -

CDR3nt: TGTGCTAGTGGTCGAGACACAGATACGCAGTATTTT
CDR3aa: CASGRDTDTQYF
abundance: few
j_gene: TRBJ2-3
v_gene: TRBV12-5
d_gene: -

CDR3nt: TGTGCCAGCAGCGTAGGGGACAGTAGCAATCAGCCCCAGCATTTT
CDR3aa: CASSVGDSSNQPQHF
abundance: few
j_gene: TRBJ1-5
v_gene: TRBV9
d_gene: TRBD1

CDR3nt: TGCAGCGTCACCAGCTCTGGGGCCAACGTCCTGACTTTC
CDR3aa: CSVTSSGANVLTF
abundance: -
j_gene: TRBJ2-6
v_gene: TRBV29-1
d_gene: -

CDR3nt: TGTGCCAGCAGTGACTCAGGGGGTAGCAATCAGCCCCAGCATTTT
CDR3aa: CASSDSGGSNQPQHF
abundance: few
j_gene: TRBJ1-5
v_gene: TRBV6-4
d_gene: -

CDR3nt: TGTGCCAGCAGCTTATATGGACAAACCGGCAATGAGCAGTTCTTC
CDR3aa: CASSLYGQTGNEQFF
abundance: -
j_gene: TRBJ2-1
v_gene: TRBV11-2
d_gene: -

CDR3nt: TGTGCCAGCAGCTTAGGAGCTCAGGTAAGCTCCTATAATTCACCCCTCCACTTT
CDR3aa: CASSLGAQVSSYNSPLHF
abundance: -
j_gene: TRBJ1-6
v_gene: TRBV11-3
d_gene: -

CDR3nt: TGTGCCAGCAGCCAAGAAGGCCGGGACAGGCTGTCCCTCCACTTT
CDR3aa: CASSQEGRDRLSLHF
abundance: -
j_gene: TRBJ1-6
v_gene: TRBV4-2
d_gene: TRBD1

CDR3nt: TGTGCCAGCAGCACCTACGGTCGGGGACAGGGGTTAGGTCAGCCCCAGCATTTT
CDR3aa: CASSTYGRGQGLGQPQHF
abundance: once
j_gene: TRBJ1-5
v_gene: TRBV28
d_gene: TRBD1

CDR3nt: TGTGCCAGCTCACCTTTAATGTTAGCGACGAGCTCCTACGAGCAGTACTTC
CDR3aa: CASSPLMLATSSYEQYF
abundance: -
j_gene: TRBJ2-7
v_gene: TRBV18
d_gene: -

CDR3nt: TGTGCCAGCAGTTTGGCAGGGGGCTTGGGGGAGACCCAGTACTTC
CDR3aa: CASSLAGGLGETQYF
abundance: -
j_gene: TRBJ2-5
v_gene: TRBV27
d_gene: TRBD1

CDR3nt: TGTGCCACCAGCGGTAACAGGGTAGTAGCTAACTATGGCTACACCTTC
CDR3aa: CATSGNRVVANYGYTF
abundance: -
j_gene: TRBJ1-2
v_gene: TRBV15
d_gene: -

CDR3nt: TGTGCCTGGAGTGTGGGACAGATTAATGAAAAACTGTTTTTT
CDR3aa: CAWSVGQINEKLFF
abundance: once
j_gene: TRBJ1-4
v_gene: TRBV30
d_gene: TRBD1

CDR3nt: TGTGCCAGCAGCTATGCTGGGACTAGCGGGAACACCGGGGAGCTGTTTTTT
CDR3aa: CASSYAGTSGNTGELFF
abundance: -
j_gene: TRBJ2-2
v_gene: TRBV7-2
d_gene: TRBD2

CDR3nt: TGTGCCAGCAGCTTACTGACAGGGGAGTATGGCTACACCTTC
CDR3aa: CASSLLTGEYGYTF
abundance: -
j_gene: TRBJ1-2
v_gene: TRBV5-4
d_gene: TRBD1

CDR3nt: TGCGCCAGCAGTGAGTCGGGGACACTCCGAAACACCATATATTTT
CDR3aa: CASSESGTLRNTIYF
abundance: -
j_gene: TRBJ1-3
v_gene: TRBV10-2
d_gene: -

CDR3nt: TGTGCCAGCAGCCCCGATCAGGGTGGGCAGCCCCAGCATTTT
CDR3aa: CASSPDQGGQPQHF
abundance: -
j_gene: TRBJ1-5
v_gene: TRBV5-4
d_gene: -

CDR3nt: TGTGCCAGCACCCTAACTAGCGGGAGAGGGGACGAGCAGTACTTC
CDR3aa: CASTLTSGRGDEQYF
abundance: -
j_gene: TRBJ2-7
v_gene: TRBV7-2
d_gene: TRBD2

CDR3nt: TGCAGCGTTGTCCAGGACAGAGATACGCAGTATTTT
CDR3aa: CSVVQDRDTQYF
abundance: once
j_gene: TRBJ2-3
v_gene: TRBV29-1
d_gene: -

CDR3nt: TGTGCCAGCAGTCCGGAGACCCAGCGGGGCACAGATACGCAGTATTTT
CDR3aa: CASSPETQRGTDTQYF
abundance: few
j_gene: TRBJ2-3
v_gene: TRBV27
d_gene: -

CDR3nt: TGTGCCTGGAGTGTAGGGGCAGGGGATGGAGATACGCAGTATTTT
CDR3aa: CAWSVGAGDGDTQYF
abundance: -
j_gene: TRBJ2-3
v_gene: TRBV30
d_gene: -

CDR3nt: TGTGCCAGCAGCCAAGATGGGCCGGGGGGAGAAGAGACCCAGTACTTC
CDR3aa: CASSQDGPGGEETQYF
abundance: -
j_gene: TRBJ2-5
v_gene: TRBV4-2
d_gene: TRBD2

CDR3nt: TGCGCCAGCAGCTTGGGGCATTCAACTAATGAAAAACTGTTTTTT
CDR3aa: CASSLGHSTNEKLFF
abundance: -
j_gene: TRBJ1-4
v_gene: TRBV5-1
d_gene: -

CDR3nt: TGTGCCAGCAGCTTGTTAGCGGGAGGGCCTTTAGAGACCCAGTACTTC
CDR3aa: CASSLLAGGPLETQYF
abundance: -
j_gene: TRBJ2-5
v_gene: TRBV11-2
d_gene: TRBD2

CDR3nt: TGTGCCAGCAGCCCCCGGACAGCTGGAAACACCATATATTTT
CDR3aa: CASSPRTAGNTIYF
abundance: -
j_gene: TRBJ1-3
v_gene: TRBV14
d_gene: -

CDR3nt: TGTGCCATCAGCCCCGGGGAAGAGCCGGGCTACACCTTC
CDR3aa: CAISPGEEPGYTF
abundance: few
j_gene: TRBJ1-2
v_gene: TRBV10-3
d_gene: -

CDR3nt: TGTGCCAGCAGTCGGGACTTGCAAGAGACCCAGTACTTC
CDR3aa: CASSRDLQETQYF
abundance: -
j_gene: TRBJ2-5
v_gene: TRBV2
d_gene: -

CDR3nt: TGTGCCAGCTCGCCGGGACAGAACACCGGGGAGCTGTTTTTT
CDR3aa: CASSPGQNTGELFF
abundance: -
j_gene: TRBJ2-2
v_gene: TRBV18
d_gene: -

CDR3nt: TGCGCCAGCAGCCTGGAAGGTAGCGGGTATGAGCAGTTCTTC
CDR3aa: CASSLEGSGYEQFF
abundance: -
j_gene: TRBJ2-1
v_gene: TRBV5-1
d_gene: TRBD2

CDR3nt: TGTGCCAGCAGCAGAGCGGGAGGGCCGCGGGAGACCCAGTACTTC
CDR3aa: CASSRAGGPRETQYF
abundance: -
j_gene: TRBJ2-5
v_gene: TRBV7-3
d_gene: TRBD2

CDR3nt: TGCGCCAGCAGCCCCGGTCAACAGGGTAGGGCTGGAAACACCATATATTTT
CDR3aa: CASSPGQQGRAGNTIYF
abundance: -
j_gene: TRBJ1-3
v_gene: TRBV4-1
d_gene: -

CDR3nt: TGTGCCAGCAGTTCCGTAGCATCTGGAAACACCATATATTTT
CDR3aa: CASSSVASGNTIYF
abundance: -
j_gene: TRBJ1-3
v_gene: TRBV27
d_gene: -

CDR3nt: TGTGCCAGCAGTTACCCGGCAGGGGGCAATGAGCAGTTCTTC
CDR3aa: CASSYPAGGNEQFF
abundance: -
j_gene: TRBJ2-1
v_gene: TRBV6-5
d_gene: TRBD1

CDR3nt: TGCGCCAGCAGCTTGGTGCTAGCGGGAGGGCCCCCAGAGACCCAGTACTTC
CDR3aa: CASSLVLAGGPPETQYF
abundance: -
j_gene: TRBJ2-5
v_gene: TRBV5-1
d_gene: TRBD2

CDR3nt: TGTGCCAGCAGCTTAGCCCCTAGCGGGAGCGCCGTATATAGCACAGATACGCAGTATTTT
CDR3aa: CASSLAPSGSAVYSTDTQYF
abundance: -
j_gene: TRBJ2-3
v_gene: TRBV7-8
d_gene: TRBD2

CDR3nt: TGTGCCAGCAGTGTACAGGGGGCGGGTGGGGCCAACGGCCTGACTTTC
CDR3aa: CASSVQGAGGANGLTF
abundance: once
j_gene: TRBJ2-6
v_gene: TRBV2
d_gene: TRBD1

CDR3nt: TGTGCCAGCAGCGTCCGGGAGGAAGGCTACACCTTC
CDR3aa: CASSVREEGYTF
abundance: -
j_gene: TRBJ1-2
v_gene: TRBV4-2
d_gene: -

CDR3nt: TGTGCCAGTAGACAGGGGGCTACTGAAGCTTTCTTT
CDR3aa: CASRQGATEAFF
abundance: few
j_gene: TRBJ1-1
v_gene: TRBV6-1
d_gene: TRBD1

CDR3nt: TGCGCCAGCAGCCAAGAGGCGGAGCGGGAGGTTCCAGATACGCAGTATTTT
CDR3aa: CASSQEAEREVPDTQYF
abundance: -
j_gene: TRBJ2-3
v_gene: TRBV4-1
d_gene: TRBD2

CDR3nt: TGTGCCAGCAGTTACTCCGTGACTAGCGGGGCATACGAGCAGTACTTC
CDR3aa: CASSYSVTSGAYEQYF
abundance: -
j_gene: TRBJ2-7
v_gene: TRBV6-5
d_gene: TRBD2